One T cell receptor beta chain is described in this entry. Its antigen remains undetermined. No qualities accompany the bases; no much larger clone lies one base away. The CDR3 regions of human TCRbeta chains were subjected to immunosequencing. The authors' pipeline ran thus. Repertoire TCRs were checked for matches against a reference library of SARS-CoV-2-specific TCRs that had been generated using the MIRA antigen-specificity platform. Breadth was defined as the fraction of unique TCRs that were SARS-CoV-2-associated. Depth was defined as the fraction of total T cells that were SARS-CoV-2-associated. Using the MIRA data, each spike-specific TCR was mapped to the spike region that the TCR reacts to and placed in a CD4 or CD8 class. Log10-transformed breadth and depth values were compared by one-way ANOVA with Sidak's multiple comparisons tests. TCRdb re-hosts the immuneACCESS table, in-frame sequences only. Its copies lack some clones; in the studies checked, an unresolved V gene accounts for under half of them, and the cause for the rest is not known. Clone size and V and J calls were adopted from that table, with D and trimming inferred from the DNA. This sample is represented by roughly 150,000 clones; approximately 90% of them were singletons. The ten biggest clones cover about a tenth of the sample.

These data originate in a study of T cell responses to AZD1222 COVID-19 vaccine (dated by TCRdb to about 2021). Regarding the study in general: A total of 233 trial participants underwent TCR sequencing, of whom about 200 received two doses of AZD1222 and 26 received two doses of the MenACWY control vaccine. Enrollment into the trials was organized by age into subgroups of 18-55, 56-69 and 70-plus years, and those subgroups contained roughly 160, 29 and 62 TCR-sequenced participants, respectively. Points the paper makes about the study in general: The whole spike protein was spanned by vaccine-associated CD4 TCRs, and dominant responses were seen in regions 160-218 and 743-854. The 56-69-year group was small, and its depth increase did not reach significance, likely because of low power. Only a handful of AZD1222 recipients were SARS-CoV-2 seropositive at baseline, limiting conclusions about previously exposed vaccinees. Spike-specific TCR breadth and depth rose significantly after two AZD1222 doses compared with day 0 and with MenACWY recipients. Participants were mostly white British and included more females than males, and it was suggested by the authors that clonal diversity may have been underestimated. Because no day 14 peak-response samples were available, repertoires were characterized only after the peak T cell response. Reportedly, close to half of the unique spike-specific TCRs recognized epitopes lying outside the regions that are mutated in the B.1.351 and B.1.1.7 variants.

According to the study, the label for this sample's time point signals: about 28 days (+/-7) after the second vaccine dose. AZD1222 recipients with second doses at about 4 weeks or about 12 weeks were pooled, because spike-specific TCR depth and breadth did not differ between schedules. The vaccinee samples were drawn from two UK trials, COV001 and COV002, one of which was a single-blind randomized controlled phase 2/3 trial testing AZD1222 (ChAdOx1 nCoV-19) in healthy adults. Trial participant PBMC samples were collected at day 0 and day 28 after the second dose for TCRbeta chain sequencing. From V the trimming removes 7 bases and from J it removes 6 bases, while the gene matches leave 8 bases of the junction unaccounted for. From the germline V gene (reference sequence), CDR1 is LNHDA and CDR2 is SQIVND. The CDR3, from cysteine to phenylalanine, totals 15 residues. Just the 45-base CDR3 DNA is kept, in frame starting at base 1.

Recombination joined TRBV19 with TRBJ1-6; TRBD1 agrees with 8 junctional bases. The sequence came from an adult who received the AZD1222 COVID-19 vaccine. The sample in question was peripheral blood, obtained 28 days after the second AZD1222 dose. For the CDR3, the sequence is CASTRQGNRNSPLHF. Here is the DNA: TGTGCCAGTACCCGACAGGGGAATCGTAATTCACCCCTCCACTTT.